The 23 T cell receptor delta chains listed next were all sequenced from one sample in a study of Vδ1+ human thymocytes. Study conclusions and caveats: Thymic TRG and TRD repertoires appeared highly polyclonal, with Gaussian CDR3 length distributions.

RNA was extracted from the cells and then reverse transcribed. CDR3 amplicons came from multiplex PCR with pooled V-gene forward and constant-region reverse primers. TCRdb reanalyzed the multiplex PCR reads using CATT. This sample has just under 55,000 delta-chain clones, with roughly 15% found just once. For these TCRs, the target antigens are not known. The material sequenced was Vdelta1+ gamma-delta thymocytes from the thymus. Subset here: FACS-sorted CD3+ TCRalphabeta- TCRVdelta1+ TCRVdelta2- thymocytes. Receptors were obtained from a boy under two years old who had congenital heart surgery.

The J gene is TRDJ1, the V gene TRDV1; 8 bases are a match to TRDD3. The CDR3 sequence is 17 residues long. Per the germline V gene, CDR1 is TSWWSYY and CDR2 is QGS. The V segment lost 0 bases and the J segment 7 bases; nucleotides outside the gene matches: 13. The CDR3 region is CALGELEPTRDTCKLIF. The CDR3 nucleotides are TGTGCTCTTGGGGAACTAGAACCTACGCGGGATACGTGTAAACTCATCTTT.

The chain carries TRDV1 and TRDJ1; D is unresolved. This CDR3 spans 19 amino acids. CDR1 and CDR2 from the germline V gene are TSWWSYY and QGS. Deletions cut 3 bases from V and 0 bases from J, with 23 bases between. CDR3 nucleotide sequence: TGTGCTCTTGGGGATCATTCCCACCACCCCTGGTCTTACACCGATAAACTCATCTTT. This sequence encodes CALGDHSHHPWSYTDKLIF.

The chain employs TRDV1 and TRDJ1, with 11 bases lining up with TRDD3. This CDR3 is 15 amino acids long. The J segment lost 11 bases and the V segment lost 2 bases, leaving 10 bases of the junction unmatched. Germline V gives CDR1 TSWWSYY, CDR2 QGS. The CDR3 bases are TGTGCTCTTGGGGAATGCTGTGTACTGGGGGATATCCTCATCTTT. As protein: CALGECCVLGDILIF.

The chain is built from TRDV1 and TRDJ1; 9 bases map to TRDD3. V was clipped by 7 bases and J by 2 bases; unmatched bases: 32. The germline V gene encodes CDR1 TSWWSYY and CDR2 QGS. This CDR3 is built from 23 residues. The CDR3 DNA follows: TGTGCTCTTGTCCGGTCTTCCTTGGGTACTTGTACTGGGGGACCCCCTTGGACCGATAAACTCATCTTT. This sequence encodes CALVRSSLGTCTGGPPWTDKLIF.

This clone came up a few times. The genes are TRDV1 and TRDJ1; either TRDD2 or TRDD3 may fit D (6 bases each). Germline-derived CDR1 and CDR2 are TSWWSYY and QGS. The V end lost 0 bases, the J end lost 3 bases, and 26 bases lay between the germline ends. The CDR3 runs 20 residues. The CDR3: CALGELRGPTGLGTPDKLIF. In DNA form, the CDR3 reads TGTGCTCTTGGGGAACTGAGGGGTCCTACGGGCCTGGGGACCCCCGATAAACTCATCTTT.

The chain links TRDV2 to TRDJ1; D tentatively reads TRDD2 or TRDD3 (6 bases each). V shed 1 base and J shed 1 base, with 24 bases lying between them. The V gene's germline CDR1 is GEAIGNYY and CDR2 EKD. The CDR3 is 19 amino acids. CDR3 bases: TGTGCCTGTGACACATACTCCTACGAGTTTGGGGGGTCCACCGATAAACTCATCTTT. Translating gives CACDTYSYEFGGSTDKLIF.

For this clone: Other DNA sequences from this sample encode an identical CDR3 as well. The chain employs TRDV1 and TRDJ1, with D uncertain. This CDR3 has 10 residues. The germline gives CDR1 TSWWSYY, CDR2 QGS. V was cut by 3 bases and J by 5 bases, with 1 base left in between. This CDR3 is CALGEDKLIF. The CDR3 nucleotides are TGTGCTCTTGGGGAGGATAAACTCATCTTT.

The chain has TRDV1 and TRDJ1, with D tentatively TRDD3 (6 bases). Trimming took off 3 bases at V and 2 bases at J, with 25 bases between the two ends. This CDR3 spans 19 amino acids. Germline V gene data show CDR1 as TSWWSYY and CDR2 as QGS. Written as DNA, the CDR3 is TGTGCTCTTGGGGAGCCCCCGAGGTCCGGATACCGGGGAACCGATAAACTCATCTTT. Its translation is CALGEPPRSGYRGTDKLIF.

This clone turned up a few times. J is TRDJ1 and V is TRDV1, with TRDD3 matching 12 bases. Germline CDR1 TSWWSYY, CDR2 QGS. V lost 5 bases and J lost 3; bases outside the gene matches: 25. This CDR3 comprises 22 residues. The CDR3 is CALGPHSHPLLGDTTEADKLIF. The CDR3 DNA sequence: TGTGCTCTTGGGCCCCATTCTCACCCCCTACTGGGGGATACTACGGAGGCCGATAAACTCATCTTT.

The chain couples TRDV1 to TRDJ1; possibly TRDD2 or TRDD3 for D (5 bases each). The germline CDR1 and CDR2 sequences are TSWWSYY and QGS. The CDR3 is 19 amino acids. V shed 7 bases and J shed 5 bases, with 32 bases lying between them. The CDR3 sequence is CALAQDPILWGPLSDKLIF. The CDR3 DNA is TGTGCTCTTGCCCAAGATCCTATTTTGTGGGGCCCCCTTTCTGATAAACTCATCTTT.

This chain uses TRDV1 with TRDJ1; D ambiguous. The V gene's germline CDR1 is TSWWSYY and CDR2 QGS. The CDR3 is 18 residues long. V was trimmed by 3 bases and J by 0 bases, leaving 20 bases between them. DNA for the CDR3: TGTGCTCTTGGGGAGACGGCTGATTGCCGGGAGAACACCGATAAACTCATCTTT. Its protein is CALGETADCRENTDKLIF.

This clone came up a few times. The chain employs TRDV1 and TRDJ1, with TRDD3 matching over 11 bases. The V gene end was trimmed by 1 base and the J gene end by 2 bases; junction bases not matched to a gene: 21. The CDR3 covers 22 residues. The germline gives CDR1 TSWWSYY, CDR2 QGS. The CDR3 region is CALGERGYLPTAGGYPTDKLIF. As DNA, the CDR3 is TGTGCTCTTGGGGAACGGGGCTATCTACCTACGGCTGGGGGATACCCGACCGATAAACTCATCTTT.

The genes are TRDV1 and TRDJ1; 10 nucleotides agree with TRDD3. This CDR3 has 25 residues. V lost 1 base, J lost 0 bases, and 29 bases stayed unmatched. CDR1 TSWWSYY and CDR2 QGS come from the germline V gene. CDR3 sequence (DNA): TGTGCTCTTGGGGAACCGACCCCCATTTCCTACCTTCACTTGGGGGATACAATTAACACCGATAAACTCATCTTT. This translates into CALGEPTPISYLHLGDTINTDKLIF.

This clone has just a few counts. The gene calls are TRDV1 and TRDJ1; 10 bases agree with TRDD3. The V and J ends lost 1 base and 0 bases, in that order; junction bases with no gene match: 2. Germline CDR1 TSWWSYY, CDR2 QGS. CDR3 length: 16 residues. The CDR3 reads CALGERGDTDTDKLIF. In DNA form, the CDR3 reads TGTGCTCTTGGGGAACGGGGGGATACGGACACCGATAAACTCATCTTT.

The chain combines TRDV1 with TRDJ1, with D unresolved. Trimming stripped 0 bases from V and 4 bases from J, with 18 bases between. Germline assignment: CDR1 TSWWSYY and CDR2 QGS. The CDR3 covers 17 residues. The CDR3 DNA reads TGTGCTCTTGGGGAACTACACTCCAGGCGAAGTAGCGATAAACTCATCTTT. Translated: CALGELHSRRSSDKLIF.

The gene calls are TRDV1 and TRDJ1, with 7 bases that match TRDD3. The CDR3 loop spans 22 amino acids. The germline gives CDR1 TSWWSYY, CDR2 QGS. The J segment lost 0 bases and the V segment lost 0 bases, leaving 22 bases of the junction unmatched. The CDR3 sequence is CALGELVRVGRWGTSYTDKLIF. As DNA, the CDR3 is TGTGCTCTTGGGGAACTAGTCCGGGTAGGCCGTTGGGGGACTTCGTACACCGATAAACTCATCTTT.

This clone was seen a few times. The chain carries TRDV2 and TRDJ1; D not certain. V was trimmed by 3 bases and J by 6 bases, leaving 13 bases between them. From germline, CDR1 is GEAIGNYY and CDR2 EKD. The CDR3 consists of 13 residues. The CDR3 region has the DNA TGTGCCTGTGACCCTTTAATAAAGCATAAACTCATCTTT. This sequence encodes CACDPLIKHKLIF.

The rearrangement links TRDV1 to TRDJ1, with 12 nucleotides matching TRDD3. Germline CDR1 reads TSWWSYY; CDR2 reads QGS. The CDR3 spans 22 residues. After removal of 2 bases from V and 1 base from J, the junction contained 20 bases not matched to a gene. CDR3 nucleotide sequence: TGTGCTCTTGGGGAAGCGTTACCCTTGTACTGGGGGATACCTGGGGTCACCGATAAACTCATCTTT. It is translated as CALGEALPLYWGIPGVTDKLIF.

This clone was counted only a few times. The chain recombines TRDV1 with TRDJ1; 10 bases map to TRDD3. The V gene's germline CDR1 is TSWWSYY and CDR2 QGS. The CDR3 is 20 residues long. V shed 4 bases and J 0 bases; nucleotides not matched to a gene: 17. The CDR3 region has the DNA TGTGCTCTTGGGGTCGGGATCTTCCACAGACTGGGGGATGACACCGATAAACTCATCTTT. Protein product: CALGVGIFHRLGDDTDKLIF.

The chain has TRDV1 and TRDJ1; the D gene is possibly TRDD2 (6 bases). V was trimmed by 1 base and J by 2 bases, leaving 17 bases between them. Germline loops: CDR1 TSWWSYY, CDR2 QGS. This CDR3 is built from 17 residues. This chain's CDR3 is CALGEQPSRGSTDKLIF. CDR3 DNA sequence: TGTGCTCTTGGGGAACAACCTTCCCGGGGGTCGACCGATAAACTCATCTTT.

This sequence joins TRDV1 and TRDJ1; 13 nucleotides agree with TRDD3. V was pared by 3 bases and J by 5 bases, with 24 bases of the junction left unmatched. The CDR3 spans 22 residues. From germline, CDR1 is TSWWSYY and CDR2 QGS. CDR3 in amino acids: CALGDHLLPLRVLGDTQDKLIF. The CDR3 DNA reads TGTGCTCTTGGGGACCACTTACTTCCCCTCCGAGTACTGGGGGATACGCAAGATAAACTCATCTTT.

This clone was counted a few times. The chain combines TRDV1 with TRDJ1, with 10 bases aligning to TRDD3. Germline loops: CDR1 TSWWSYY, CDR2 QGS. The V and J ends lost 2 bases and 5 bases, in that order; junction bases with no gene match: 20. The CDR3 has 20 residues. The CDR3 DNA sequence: TGTGCTCTTGGGGAAGTCCGCCTTCTCACCATGGGGGATACTGCGGATAAACTCATCTTT. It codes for CALGEVRLLTMGDTADKLIF.

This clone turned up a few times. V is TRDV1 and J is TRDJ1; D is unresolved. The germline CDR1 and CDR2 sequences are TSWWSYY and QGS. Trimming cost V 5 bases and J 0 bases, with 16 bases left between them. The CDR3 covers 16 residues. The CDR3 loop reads CALGSPRWLYTDKLIF. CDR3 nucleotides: TGTGCTCTTGGGAGCCCACGGTGGTTGTACACCGATAAACTCATCTTT.